The clone carrying this T cell receptor (beta chain) was observed at least ten times. Germline assignment: CDR1 DFQATT and CDR2 SNEGSKA (reference sequence). The CDR3 consists of 13 residues. V lost 1 base and J 11 bases, leaving 17 bases between the germline ends. The time point: longitudinal time-point 2. This record comes from a study of neurological immune-mediated disorders. Over 160 million TCR-beta sequences, together covering 15-18 subjects, were produced by every individual sequencing run that was carried out. TCRdb redid the calling of the 5' RACE reads with MiXCR, one entry per CDR3 protein. The sample consists of 65,000 to 85,000 distinct CDR3 sequences, around 6% of them appearing once.

The sample was PBMCs. The TCR originated in a woman aged 55 to 70 with multiple sclerosis. The chain couples TRBV20-1 to TRBJ1-1; D is ambiguous. Here the CDR3 reads CSARGYPRTGAFF. The CDR3 DNA is TGCAGTGCTAGAGGTTACCCGCGAACGGGCGCTTTCTTT.